The 25 T cell receptor beta chains below all came from one sample that was sequenced in a study of control samples from healthy donors and cancer patients. Here immunoSEQ multiplex PCR was the method, and the copy in TCRdb shows in-frame clones only, minus some. The repertoire holds more than 70,000 clones, 94% seen once, with 2.5% to 3% in the top ten. Sequencing was done on a sample of blood. The receptor source for this set is a woman younger than 45 in good health.

The chain links TRBV27 to TRBJ2-2; TRBD1 matches at 10 bases. CDR1 is MNHEY, CDR2 SMNVEV, per germline (reference sequence). The trim removed 6 bases at V and 6 bases at J, leaving 7 bases unmatched. CDR3 length equals 15 residues. In DNA, the CDR3 is TGTGCCAGCAGGACCGGGACAGGGGACGCCGGGGAGCTGTTTTTT. Its protein product is CASRTGTGDAGELFF.

The chain has TRBV6-5 and TRBJ1-5, with D maybe TRBD1 (6 bases). V shed 5 bases and J shed 3 bases, with 14 bases lying between them. The CDR3 is made up of 15 amino acids. CDR1 is MNHEY, CDR2 SVGAGI, per germline. The CDR3, as DNA: TGTGCCAGCAGTCCTCGGGGACAAATCAATCAGCCCCAGCATTTT. Residues: CASSPRGQINQPQHF.

The rearrangement links TRBV6-6 to TRBJ2-5, with D perhaps assigned TRBD1 or TRBD2 (5 bases each). Germline loops: CDR1 MNHNY, CDR2 SVGAGI (reference sequence). This CDR3 contains 17 residues. V was pared by 5 bases and J by 1 base, with 20 bases between. CDR3 sequence: CASSQGRSSRAQETQYF. The CDR3 DNA is TGTGCCAGCAGTCAGGGTCGGTCTAGCCGGGCCCAAGAGACCCAGTACTTC.

The genes are TRBV25-1 and TRBJ2-7; 9 bases map to TRBD1. J was trimmed by 5 bases and V by 5 bases; bases with no gene match: 7. Germline CDR1 MGHDK, CDR2 SYGVNS. The CDR3 runs 14 residues. The CDR3 sequence: CASSSGTGSHEQYF. CDR3 DNA sequence: TGTGCCAGCAGTTCCGGGACAGGGAGTCACGAGCAGTACTTC.

V and J are TRBV3-1 (or the pseudogene TRBV3-2) and TRBJ1-5; D call uncertain. Germline-derived CDR1 and CDR2 are LGHDT and YNNKEL (reference sequence). V was trimmed by 1 base and J by 0 bases, leaving 10 bases between them. The length of the CDR3 is 16 residues. In nucleotides, the CDR3 is TGTGCCAGCAGCCAAGGCGCGGCGAATAGCAATCAGCCCCAGCATTTT. It translates to CASSQGAANSNQPQHF.

V gene TRBV15 combines with J gene TRBJ1-5; D is undetermined. This CDR3 is built from 13 residues. Germline values: CDR1 LNHNV, CDR2 YYDKDF (reference sequence). V lost 1 base to trimming and J lost 5 bases, with 6 bases between them. CDR3 residues: CATSRASDQPQHF. The DNA of the CDR3 is TGTGCCACCAGCAGAGCCTCCGATCAGCCCCAGCATTTT.

V usage is TRBV28 and J usage is TRBJ1-2; a possible D gene is TRBD1 (5 bases). Germline V gene lookup returns CDR1 MDHEN and CDR2 SYDVKM. The length of the CDR3 is 12 residues. Deletions cut 3 bases from V and 8 bases from J, with 10 bases between. CDR3 coding DNA: TGTGCCAGCAGTTTGCCTGGGGGAGGCTACACCTTC. Protein product: CASSLPGGGYTF.

This clone was seen a handful of times. CDR3: CASSYQQGVPGELFF. CDR3 nucleotides: TGTGCCAGCAGCTATCAACAGGGGGTCCCCGGGGAGCTGTTTTTT. The chain links TRBV13 to TRBJ2-2; TRBD1 matches at 8 bases. The V and J ends lost 4 bases and 6 bases, in that order; junction bases with no gene match: 7. The germline V gene encodes CDR1 PRHDT and CDR2 FYEKMQ (reference sequence). The CDR3 has 15 amino acids.

V gene TRBV5-4 combines with J gene TRBJ1-2; TRBD1 agrees at 7 bases. J was trimmed by 6 bases and V by 1 base; bases with no gene match: 9. Germline V gene sequence: CDR1 SGHNT, CDR2 YYREEE (reference sequence). The CDR3 has 15 amino acids. The CDR3 DNA reads as TGTGCCAGCAGCTTGATTGACAGGGAATATAATGGCTACACCTTC. Translation gives CASSLIDREYNGYTF.

This clone was observed once. A junction boundary mismatches the germline segment, possibly from a read error. The chain uses TRBV7-2 and TRBJ1-2, with D hard to call. Germline V gene sequence: CDR1 SGHTA, CDR2 FQGNSA. The CDR3 extends over 12 amino acids. Here the CDR3 reads CASSLANYGYTF. For the CDR3, the DNA is TGTGCCAGCAGCCTAGCTAACTATGGCTACACCTTC.

The rearrangement joins TRBV2 to TRBJ1-5, with D possibly matching TRBD1 (6 bases). This CDR3 is built from 15 residues. Germline assignment: CDR1 SNHLY and CDR2 FYNNEI. V lost 7 bases to trimming and J lost 5 bases, with 18 bases between them. Here the CDR3 DNA reads TGTGCCAGCACTACTGACAGGAGTCTCTATCAGCCCCAGCATTTT. It translates to CASTTDRSLYQPQHF.

The genes are TRBV11-3 and TRBJ1-6; no firm D call. Germline CDR1 reads SGHNT; CDR2 reads YENEEA. The V end was cut by 2 bases, the J end by 8 bases, with 10 bases between. The CDR3 spans 14 residues. CDR3 sequence (DNA): TGTGCCAGCAGCTTAAAAAGTGTCCATTCACCCCTCCACTTT. The encoded protein is CASSLKSVHSPLHF.

The chain combines TRBV7-8 with TRBJ1-2, with 8 nucleotides matching TRBD1. J lost 9 bases, V lost 5 bases, and 17 bases had no gene match. Per the germline V gene, CDR1 is SGHVS and CDR2 is FQNEAQ. There are 16 residues in the CDR3. The chain's CDR3 is CASSRYATGVKRSYTF. CDR3 in DNA: TGTGCCAGCAGCAGATATGCGACAGGGGTTAAGAGAAGCTACACCTTC.

V usage is TRBV29-1 and J usage is TRBJ2-3; D call uncertain. CDR1 is SQVTM, CDR2 ANQGSEA, per germline. This CDR3 spans 11 amino acids. V was shortened by 7 bases and J by 4 bases, with 9 bases between the two germline ends. CDR3 loop: CSGIRADTQYF. The DNA for the CDR3 is TGCAGCGGGATTAGGGCAGATACGCAGTATTTT.

This chain uses TRBV19 with TRBJ1-6; possibly TRBD1 for D (5 bases). Trimming removed 4 bases at V and 9 bases at J, with 13 bases between. The CDR3 is made up of 14 amino acids. Per the germline V gene, CDR1 is LNHDA and CDR2 is SQIVND (reference sequence). In DNA, the CDR3 is TGTGCCAGTAGTAGAGAGGACAACGTTTCACCCCTCCACTTT. Its protein product is CASSREDNVSPLHF.

This chain links TRBV3-1 (or the pseudogene TRBV3-2) with TRBJ1-1, with D maybe TRBD1 (5 bases). V lost 4 bases and J 4 bases, leaving 22 bases between the germline ends. The length of the CDR3 is 17 residues. Per the germline V gene, CDR1 is LGHDT and CDR2 is YNNKEL (reference sequence). The chain's CDR3 is CASSPPMGLSGGTEAFF. The CDR3 DNA reads TGTGCCAGCAGCCCACCAATGGGACTCTCCGGGGGCACTGAAGCTTTCTTT.

This chain uses TRBV6-1 with TRBJ1-4; the D gene is possibly TRBD1 (5 bases). CDR3 length equals 15 residues. Looked up from germline, CDR1 is MNHNS and CDR2 is SASEGT. V was trimmed by 2 bases and J by 1 base, leaving 8 bases between them. CDR3 nucleotides: TGTGCCAGCAGTGAATGGGGGGGAACTAATGAAAAACTGTTTTTT. As protein: CASSEWGGTNEKLFF.

The V and J genes are TRBV7-9 and TRBJ2-5; no reliable D call. V lost 4 bases and J 3 bases, leaving 12 bases between the germline ends. The CDR3 runs 14 residues. The germline V gene encodes CDR1 SEHNR and CDR2 FQNEAQ (reference sequence). Here the CDR3 reads CASSSGLRKETQYF. CDR3 DNA: TGTGCCAGCAGCTCCGGGCTACGAAAAGAGACCCAGTACTTC.

The chain joins TRBV11-1 to TRBJ2-2, with 7 positions matching TRBD1. The CDR3 spans 16 residues. Per the germline V gene, CDR1 is SGHAT and CDR2 is FQDESV (reference sequence). The V gene end was trimmed by 7 bases and the J gene end by 0 bases; junction bases not matched to a gene: 8. Here the CDR3 reads CASTMHRGSNTGELFF. The CDR3 DNA follows: TGTGCCAGCACCATGCACAGGGGTTCGAACACCGGGGAGCTGTTTTTT.

This rearrangement joins TRBV5-4 to TRBJ1-2; D remains unclear. V was clipped by 1 base and J by 4 bases, with 11 bases between them. Germline values: CDR1 SGHNT, CDR2 YYREEE (reference sequence). This CDR3 has 14 amino acids. This chain's CDR3 is CASSLSEPAYGYTF. In nucleotides, the CDR3 is TGTGCCAGCAGCTTGTCAGAACCCGCCTATGGCTACACCTTC.

The chain joins TRBV3-1 (or the pseudogene TRBV3-2) to TRBJ1-1; TRBD1 agrees at 7 bases. Germline loops: CDR1 LGHDT, CDR2 YNNKEL (reference sequence). This CDR3 is 13 amino acids long. With V trimmed by 4 bases and J by 5 bases, 4 bases remained unmatched. The CDR3 spells CASSRTGATEAFF. The CDR3 coding sequence is TGTGCCAGCAGCCGAACAGGGGCTACTGAAGCTTTCTTT.

The chain employs TRBV6-1 and TRBJ1-1; D possibly corresponds to TRBD1 (5 bases). V was cut by 8 bases and J by 2 bases, with 12 bases left in between. This CDR3 comprises 13 residues. The germline V gene encodes CDR1 MNHNS and CDR2 SASEGT. The CDR3 nucleotides read TGTGCCAGCTGGGGGGTATTAAACACTGAAGCTTTCTTT. This encodes CASWGVLNTEAFF.

This sequence joins TRBV28 and TRBJ2-5; D not certain. The CDR3 has 11 residues. CDR1 MDHEN and CDR2 SYDVKM come from the germline V gene. The V and J ends lost 6 bases and 1 base respectively, with 3 bases between them. CDR3 in DNA: TGTGCCAGCAGCGTCCAAGAGACCCAGTACTTC. Amino acids: CASSVQETQYF.

The J gene is TRBJ1-4, the V gene TRBV5-6, with D unresolved. V was shortened by 1 base and J by 1 base, with 8 bases between the two germline ends. The CDR3 sequence is 15 residues long. From germline, CDR1 is SGHDT and CDR2 YYEEEE. This CDR3 reads CASSLSGETNEKLFF. The CDR3 DNA reads TGTGCCAGCAGCTTGAGTGGGGAAACTAATGAAAAACTGTTTTTT.

The J gene is TRBJ2-1, the V gene TRBV28; D not certain. Germline V gene lookup returns CDR1 MDHEN and CDR2 SYDVKM. V gave up 7 bases and J gave up 8 bases, with 18 bases separating them. The length of the CDR3 is 14 residues. The CDR3 here is CASIGREGFHEQFF. CDR3 DNA: TGTGCCAGCATAGGGCGAGAAGGGTTCCATGAGCAGTTCTTC.